The 5 T cell receptor beta chains given below trace back to one sample, sequenced in a study of long-term antiretroviral therapy in people with HIV. Survey-level resolution applied to immunoSEQ assay v3.0. Measured with immunoSEQ multiplex PCR; TCRdb has only the in-frame clones, and not every one. The sample includes under 20,000 clones, approximately 92% of them seen just once. Source: unsorted PBMCs, taken 4.2 years after starting antiretroviral therapy. These receptors originate from a man aged 50-59 years with HIV.

The table lists this clone with a count of one. The chain uses TRBV5-1 and TRBJ2-7; D may be TRBD1 or TRBD2 (5 bases each). The length of the CDR3 is 15 residues. The V gene's germline CDR1 is SGHRS and CDR2 YFSETQ. V lost 4 bases to trimming and J lost 0 bases, with 14 bases between them. The DNA for the CDR3 is TGCGCCAGCAGCCTTGGGACGGCTCGCTCCTACGAGCAGTACTTC. Its protein product is CASSLGTARSYEQYF.

This chain joins TRBV28 and TRBJ2-3, with TRBD2 matching over 9 bases. This CDR3 has 17 amino acids. CDR1 is MDHEN, CDR2 SYDVKM, per germline. Trimming cost V 3 bases and J 2 bases; bases outside gene matches: 9. The CDR3 here is CASSLAPSGALTDTQYF. The CDR3 DNA follows: TGTGCCAGCAGTTTGGCGCCTAGCGGGGCCCTCACAGATACGCAGTATTTT.

This chain joins TRBV7-2 and TRBJ2-3; 8 bases are a match to TRBD2. The germline gives CDR1 SGHTA, CDR2 FQGNSA. With 5 bases clipped from V and 0 bases from J, the junction kept 7 bases outside the gene matches. The length of the CDR3 is 16 residues. The CDR3 nucleotides are TGTGCCAGCAGCCGGGGAGCGGGGGCTAGCACAGATACGCAGTATTTT. Amino acid sequence: CASSRGAGASTDTQYF. Complete variable domain (other parts from reference TRBV7-2 and TRBJ2-3): GAGVSQSPSNKVTEKGKDVELRCDPISGHTALYWYRQSLGQGLEFLIYFQGNSAPDKSGLPSDRFSAERTGGSVSTLTIQRTQQEDSAVYLCASSRGAGASTDTQYFGPGTRLTVL.

This chain links TRBV5-4 with TRBJ1-3; a weak D match, TRBD1 (5 bases). The germline V gene encodes CDR1 SGHNT and CDR2 YYREEE (reference sequence). This CDR3 is built from 15 residues. The germline V and J ends were trimmed by 4 bases and 2 bases, with 13 bases remaining between them. In DNA, the CDR3 is TGTGCCAGCAGCGGGACCGTGGTTCCTGGAAACACCATATATTTT. Amino acids: CASSGTVVPGNTIYF.

The chain links TRBV19 to TRBJ1-2, with D unresolved. With 7 bases removed from V and 2 bases from J, the gap between germline ends came to 20 bases. The CDR3 covers 16 residues. From germline, CDR1 is LNHDA and CDR2 SQIVND (reference sequence). CDR3 sequence: CASNRSPGGSNYGYTF. The CDR3 region has the DNA TGTGCCAGTAACCGAAGCCCCGGAGGTTCGAACTATGGCTACACCTTC.